Listed below are T cell receptor beta chains from one sample, sequenced in a study of shared clonotypes between healthy human individuals. Data came from immunoSEQ multiplex PCR; TCRdb stores just in-frame clones and leaves some out. The table records some 2.1 million clones, approximately 95% of them present only once. The sequenced material came from naive CD4+ T cells sorted from blood. These receptors all stem from a man between 18 and 29 years old in good health. Both conserved end residues are part of each CDR3. D genes are given only for firm matches. Size is stated for part of the rows, as once, few or many counts, or as a class when the clone is expanded.

TRBV28 18 TRBD1 - CASSKRRDRSSYNSPLHF
TRBV30 15 - - CAWSVLGGNTGELFF
TRBV5-1 15 - - CASRALAGSSYEQYF
TRBV5-1 14 - once CASSLVNQEGGYTF
TRBV7-3 13 - - CASSLFPTGELFF
TRBV15 15 TRBD1 - CATSRGTGPTYEQYF
TRBV5-1 16 TRBD2 - CASSSKTAGGQKTQYF
TRBV9 14 TRBD1 - CASSADRGDQPQHF
TRBV28 11 - - CASSPDYGYTF
TRBV11-2 14 - - CASSLNHLNYGYTF
TRBV28 15 - - CASQGAGDALYEQYF
TRBV10-1 13 - once CASSEEPAYEQYF
TRBV6-1 15 TRBD1 - CASRLTGDISYGYTF
TRBV7-2 12 - - CASSRLSAEQFF
TRBV18 14 TRBD1 - CASSPGTDNSPLHF
TRBV5-1 15 - - CASSAGRETQETQYF
TRBV6-1 13 TRBD1 - CATSGTGKYEQYF
TRBV18 13 TRBD1 - CASQGGLGEKLFF
TRBV28 15 TRBD1 - CASSFSLQGAGKLFF
TRBV15 14 - - CATSEGASTDTQYF
TRBV7-9 14 - - CASSAPQTDYEQYF
TRBV29-1 12 TRBD2 - CSSTSGYNEQFF
TRBV6-5 15 - - CASSYSRAGNTEAFF
TRBV5-4 16 TRBD2 - CASSLASGSSYNEQFF
TRBV7-2 19 - - CASSLRDFGPSPTNEKLFF
TRBV12-5 15 TRBD1 - CASGSPKTGGHEQYF
TRBV10-3 14 TRBD1 - CAIAGTENYNEQFF
TRBV25-1 13 - once CASSELEGAIQYF
TRBV5-6 15 TRBD1 - CASSTRDRPRSPLHF
TRBV6-5 14 TRBD1 - CASSTQGQGHGYTF
TRBV7-9 12 - - CASSPRQETQYF
TRBV7-8 14 - few CASSLAGANSPLHF
TRBV10-3 14 - - CATVPDLAKNIQYF
TRBV5-6 14 - - CASSLGQLQETQYF
TRBV10-2 15 - - CASSESRSSNQPQHF
TRBV4-1 15 TRBD1 many CASSQGVQGAYEQYF
TRBV5-8 13 - - CASSLRPGYEQYF
TRBV5-5 13 TRBD1 - CASSPGGNTEAFF
TRBV13 16 - once CASSLEVRTFTGELFF
TRBV7-9 15 TRBD1 once CASSLGGGANTEAFF
TRBV15 12 TRBD1 - CATSRNTGDAFF
TRBV2 14 - - CASNPGEGYHEQYF
TRBV18 14 - - CASSPPGGRETQYF
TRBV13 13 - - CASSLIRGTEAFF
TRBV7-8 16 - - CASSYGSGAGTYEQYF
TRBV6-5 12 TRBD1 once CASGTGPSPLHF
TRBV7-9 14 TRBD1 once CASSSDRGGETQYF
TRBV27 15 - - CASSSVPGLSTEQFF
TRBV29-1 15 TRBD1 - CSVGAGTGWGETQYF
TRBV6-5 15 TRBD2 many CASSYSAGGSYEQYF
TRBV4-3 15 - - CASSQDDSSGNTIYF
TRBV30 16 TRBD1 - CAWTSVDRVGYSPLHF
TRBV9 16 TRBD2 - CASSVGAGVTTDTQYF
TRBV28 15 - - CASRKRGVRDTEAFF
TRBV7-9 15 - - CASSLDAGPPYEQYF